This T cell receptor beta chain comes out of a study of OX40 agonist ivuxolimab in advanced cancers. Across the whole study: Prior anti-PD-1, anti-PD-L1 or anti-CTLA-4 therapy did not bar entry, and approximately 43% had some.

Produced via immunoSEQ multiplex PCR; TCRdb's table is partial and in-frame only. Seen here are about 23,000 clones, about 76% observed once, and the top ten hold about 2%. The CDR3 is made up of 17 amino acids. The germline gives CDR1 SGDLS, CDR2 YYNGEE. The V and J ends lost 0 bases and 0 bases respectively, with 13 bases between them. Broader study findings: The specificity for antigen of the expanded peripheral T cells was not determined.

For this clone: Its antigen is not identified.

Source: CD4+ or CD8+ T cells sorted from blood, taken in a trial of the OX40 agonist ivuxolimab. The TCR sequence derives from an adult with an advanced solid tumor such as melanoma, head and neck, liver or kidney cancer. The J gene is TRBJ1-3, the V gene TRBV9; no reliable D call. CDR3 DNA: TGTGCCAGCAGCGTAGCCCTGGACCGAGCCTCTGGAAACACCATATATTTT. It encodes CASSVALDRASGNTIYF. Variable domain in full (rest from reference TRBV9 and TRBJ1-3): DSGVTQTPKHLITATGQRVTLRCSPRSGDLSVYWYQQSLDQGLQFLIQYYNGEERAKGNILERFSAQQFPDLHSELNLSSLELGDSALYFCASSVALDRASGNTIYFGEGSWLTVV.